The source of this TCR beta chain is a study of blood T cells in healthy people across ages. Overall study findings and caveats: With naive T cell percentage, TCR beta diversity showed a strong correlation.

Caucasian, healthy and from Russia, the donors were aged between about 6 and 90. The CDR3 consists of 14 residues. V lost 3 bases, J lost 2 bases, and 8 bases lay in between. Germline CDR1 SGHTA, CDR2 FQGNSA. This clonotype has just a few counts. Its antigen remains unknown. A sample-barcoded 5' primer and a J-beta primer mix were used in a second PCR of about 7 to 11 cycles. TCRdb analysed the 5' RACE reads with MiXCR anew, one entry per CDR3 protein. The table includes hundreds of thousands of distinct CDR3 sequences, around 42% detected once. This TCR derives from a man in his sixties in good health. The sample consisted of blood. This chain connects TRBV7-2 to TRBJ2-1; no clear D gene. The CDR3 spells CASSFDVTYNEQFF. In DNA, the CDR3 is TGTGCCAGCAGCTTTGATGTTACCTACAATGAGCAGTTCTTC.